This entry concerns a single TCR beta chain. V was clipped by 4 bases and J by 0 bases, with 22 bases between them. There are 19 residues in the CDR3. Germline V gives CDR1 MDHEN, CDR2 SYDVKM. TCRdb passed the RT-PCR reads through MiXCR, listing each CDR3 protein once. This sample has about 680,000 distinct CDR3 sequences, with 14% found just once. Sequences were obtained from memory CD4+ T cells from blood. The chain combines TRBV28 with TRBJ1-5, with D tentatively TRBD1 (5 bases). The TCR comes from a female donor in good health, serving as a healthy control. Here the CDR3 reads CASSSRPGRLSYSNQPQHF. For the CDR3, the DNA is TGTGCCAGCAGTTCTCGACCGGGACGCCTGTCCTATAGCAATCAGCCCCAGCATTTT.